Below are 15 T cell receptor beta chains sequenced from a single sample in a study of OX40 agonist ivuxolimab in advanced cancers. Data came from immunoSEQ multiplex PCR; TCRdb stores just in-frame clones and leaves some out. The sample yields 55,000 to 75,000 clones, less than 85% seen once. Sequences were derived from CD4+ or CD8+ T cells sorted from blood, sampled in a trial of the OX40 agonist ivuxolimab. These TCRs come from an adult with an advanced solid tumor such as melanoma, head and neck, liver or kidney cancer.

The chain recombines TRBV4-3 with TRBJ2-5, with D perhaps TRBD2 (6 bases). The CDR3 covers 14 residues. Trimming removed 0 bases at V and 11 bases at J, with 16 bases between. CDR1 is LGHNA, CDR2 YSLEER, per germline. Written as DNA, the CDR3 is TGCGCCAGCAGCCAAGATTGGTGGTCGGGGGAGCAGTACTTC. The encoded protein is CASSQDWWSGEQYF.

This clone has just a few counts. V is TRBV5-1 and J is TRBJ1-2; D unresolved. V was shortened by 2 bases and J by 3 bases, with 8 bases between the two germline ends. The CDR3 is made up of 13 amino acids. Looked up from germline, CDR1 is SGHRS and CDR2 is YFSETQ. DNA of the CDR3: TGCGCCAGCAGCTTCGAGGGAGACTATGGCTACACCTTC. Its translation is CASSFEGDYGYTF.

The CDR3 sequence is CASSVIGLQLGGYTF. The CDR3 DNA sequence: TGTGCCAGCAGTGTAATAGGGTTGCAACTAGGTGGCTACACCTTC. The chain couples TRBV6-5 to TRBJ1-2; D not resolved. The germline V gene encodes CDR1 MNHEY and CDR2 SVGAGI. This CDR3 spans 15 amino acids. Trimming took off 5 bases at V and 7 bases at J, with 20 bases between the two ends.

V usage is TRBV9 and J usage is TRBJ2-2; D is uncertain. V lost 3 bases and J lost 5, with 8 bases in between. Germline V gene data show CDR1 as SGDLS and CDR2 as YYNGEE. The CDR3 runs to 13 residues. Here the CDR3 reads CASSGTLTGELFF. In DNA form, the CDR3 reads TGTGCCAGCAGCGGGACCCTGACCGGGGAGCTGTTTTTT. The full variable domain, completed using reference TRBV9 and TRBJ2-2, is DSGVTQTPKHLITATGQRVTLRCSPRSGDLSVYWYQQSLDQGLQFLIQYYNGEERAKGNILERFSAQQFPDLHSELNLSSLELGDSALYFCASSGTLTGELFFGEGSRLTVL.

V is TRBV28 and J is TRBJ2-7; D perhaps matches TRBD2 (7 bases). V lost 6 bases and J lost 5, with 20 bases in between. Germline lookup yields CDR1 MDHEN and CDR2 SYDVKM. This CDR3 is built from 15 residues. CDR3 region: CASRRRGGARNEQYF. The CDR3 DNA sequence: TGTGCCAGCAGGCGCCGTGGGGGGGCGAGAAACGAGCAGTACTTC.

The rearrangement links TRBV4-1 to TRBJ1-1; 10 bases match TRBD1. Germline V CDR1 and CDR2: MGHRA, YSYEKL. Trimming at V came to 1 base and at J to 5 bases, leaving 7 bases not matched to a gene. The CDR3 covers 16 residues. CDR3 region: CASSQGDRGMRTEAFF. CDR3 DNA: TGCGCCAGCAGCCAAGGGGACAGGGGTATGAGGACTGAAGCTTTCTTT.

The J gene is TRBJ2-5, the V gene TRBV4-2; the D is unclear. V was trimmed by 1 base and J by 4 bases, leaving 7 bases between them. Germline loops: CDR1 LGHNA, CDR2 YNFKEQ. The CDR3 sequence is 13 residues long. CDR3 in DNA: TGTGCCAGCAGCCAAGCACTTCGAGAGACCCAGTACTTC. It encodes CASSQALRETQYF.

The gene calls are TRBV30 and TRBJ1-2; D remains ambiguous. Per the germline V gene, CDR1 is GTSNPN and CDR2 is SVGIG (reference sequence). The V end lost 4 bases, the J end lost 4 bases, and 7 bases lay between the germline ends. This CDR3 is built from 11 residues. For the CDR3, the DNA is TGTGCCTGGACTCCTGGCTATGGCTACACCTTC. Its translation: CAWTPGYGYTF. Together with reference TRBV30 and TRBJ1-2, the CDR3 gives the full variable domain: SQTIHQWPATLVQPVGSPLSLECTVEGTSNPNLYWYRQAAGRGLQLLFYSVGIGQISSEVPQNLSASRPQDRQFILSSKKLLLSDSGFYLCAWTPGYGYTFGSGTRLTVV.

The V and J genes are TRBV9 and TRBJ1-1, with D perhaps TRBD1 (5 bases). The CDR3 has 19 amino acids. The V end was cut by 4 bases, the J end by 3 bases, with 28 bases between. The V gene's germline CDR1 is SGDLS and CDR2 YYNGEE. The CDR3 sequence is CASSITPLTPTALYTEAFF. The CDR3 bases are TGTGCCAGCAGCATCACTCCCCTGACCCCGACAGCCCTGTACACTGAAGCTTTCTTT.

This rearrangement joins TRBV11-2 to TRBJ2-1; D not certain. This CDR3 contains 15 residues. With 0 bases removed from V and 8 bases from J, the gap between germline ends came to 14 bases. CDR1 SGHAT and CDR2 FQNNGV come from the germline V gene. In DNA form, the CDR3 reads TGTGCCAGCAGCTTAGACCCTCGCGGACGGGATGAGCAGTTCTTC. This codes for CASSLDPRGRDEQFF.

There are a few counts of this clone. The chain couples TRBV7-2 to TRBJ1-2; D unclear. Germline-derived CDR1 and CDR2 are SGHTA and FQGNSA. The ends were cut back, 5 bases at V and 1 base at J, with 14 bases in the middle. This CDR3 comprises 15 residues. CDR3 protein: CASSPWFDINYGYTF. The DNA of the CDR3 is TGTGCCAGCAGCCCCTGGTTCGACATTAACTATGGCTACACCTTC.

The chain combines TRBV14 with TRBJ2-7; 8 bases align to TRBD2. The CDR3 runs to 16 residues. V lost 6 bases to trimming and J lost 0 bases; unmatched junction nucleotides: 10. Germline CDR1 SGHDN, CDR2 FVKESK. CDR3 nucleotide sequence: TGTGCCAGCAGGCCCCTGGGACTAGGACGCTCCTACGAGCAGTACTTC. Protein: CASRPLGLGRSYEQYF.

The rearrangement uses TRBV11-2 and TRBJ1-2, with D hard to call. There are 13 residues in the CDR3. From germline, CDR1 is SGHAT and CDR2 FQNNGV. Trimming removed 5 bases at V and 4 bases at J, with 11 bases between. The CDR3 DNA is TGTGCCAGCAGCACGCAGGTGCTCTATGGCTACACCTTC. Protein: CASSTQVLYGYTF.

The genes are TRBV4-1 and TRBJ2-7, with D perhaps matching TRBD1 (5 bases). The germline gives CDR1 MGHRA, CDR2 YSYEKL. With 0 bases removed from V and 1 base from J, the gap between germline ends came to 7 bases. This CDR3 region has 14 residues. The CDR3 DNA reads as TGCGCCAGCAGCCAAGAGTCAGGGTCCTACGAGCAGTACTTC. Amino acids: CASSQESGSYEQYF.

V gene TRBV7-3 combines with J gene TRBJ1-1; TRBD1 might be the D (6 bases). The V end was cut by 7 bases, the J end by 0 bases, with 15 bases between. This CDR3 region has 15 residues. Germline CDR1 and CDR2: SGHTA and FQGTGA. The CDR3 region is CASNLRGALNTEAFF. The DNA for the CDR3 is TGTGCCAGCAACCTAAGGGGGGCCTTGAACACTGAAGCTTTCTTT.